The 3 T cell receptor beta chains below come from one sample, sequenced in a study of blood T cell repertoires in COVID-19. Some clones are missing from TCRdb's copy, which holds only in-frame ones; the method was immunoSEQ multiplex PCR. Altogether approximately 260,000 clones are present, approximately 85% being singletons, with the ten largest covering 9.5% to 11%. What was sequenced was peripheral blood. The receptors originated from a woman between 70 and 85 years old with acute or convalescent COVID-19.

The gene calls are TRBV18 and TRBJ2-3, with TRBD2 matching over 10 bases. The CDR3 runs to 16 residues. Germline loops: CDR1 KGHSH, CDR2 LQKENI. V lost 8 bases, J lost 2 bases, and 10 bases stayed unmatched. The CDR3 is CASTLTSGLDTDTQYF. Here the CDR3 DNA reads TGTGCCAGCACGTTGACTAGCGGGTTGGACACAGATACGCAGTATTTT.

The V and J genes are TRBV7-9 and TRBJ2-7; possibly TRBD1 for D (6 bases). With 0 bases removed from V and 5 bases from J, the gap between germline ends came to 11 bases. The CDR3 spans 14 residues. Germline assignment: CDR1 SEHNR and CDR2 FQNEAQ (reference sequence). The CDR3, as DNA: TGTGCCAGCAGCTTAGCTTCAGGGGCCGACGAGCAGTACTTC. It translates to CASSLASGADEQYF.

This clone has just one count. This sequence joins TRBV7-8 and TRBJ2-7, with D unclear. The germline gives CDR1 SGHVS, CDR2 FQNEAQ. The CDR3 covers 12 residues. V gave up 5 bases and J gave up 0 bases, with 5 bases separating them. The CDR3 DNA follows: TGTGCCAGCAGCCCGAGCTCCTACGAGCAGTACTTC. Its translation is CASSPSSYEQYF.